This passage covers 27 T cell receptor beta chains from one sample sequenced in a study of control samples from healthy donors and cancer patients. Only in-frame clones appear in the TCRdb table, and some are missing; sequencing was by immunoSEQ multiplex PCR. The sample comprises about 80,000 clones, over 85% of which are singletons, and around 5.1% rests with the top ten. Sequencing was performed on blood. The receptors shown here come from a man in his fifties in good health.

The chain uses TRBV11-2 and TRBJ1-6; 7 bases line up with TRBD1. Looked up from germline, CDR1 is SGHAT and CDR2 is FQNNGV. The CDR3 spans 14 residues. J gave up 6 bases and V 6 bases, and 5 bases lay outside the gene matches. CDR3 residues: CASSLDRANSPLHF. The CDR3 region has the DNA TGTGCCAGCAGTCTCGACAGGGCTAATTCACCCCTCCACTTT.

The V and J genes are TRBV4-1 and TRBJ1-6; the D gene is possibly TRBD1 (6 bases). Germline V CDR1 and CDR2: MGHRA, YSYEKL. CDR3 length: 17 amino acids. The V end lost 6 bases, the J end lost 0 bases, and 15 bases lay between the germline ends. The CDR3 DNA is TGCGCCAGCAGTCCCGACCGAGGGGGCTCCTATAATTCACCCCTCCACTTT. The encoded protein is CASSPDRGGSYNSPLHF.

This clone has only one observation. CDR3: CASRGNTEAFF. DNA for the CDR3: TGTGCCAGCAGAGGAAACACTGAAGCTTTCTTT. The chain uses TRBV12-3 or TRBV12-4 and TRBJ1-1, with D uncertain. The germline V and J ends were trimmed by 6 bases and 2 bases, with 4 bases remaining between them. The CDR3 extends over 11 amino acids.

This clone was found a few times. The J gene is TRBJ1-5, the V gene TRBV7-9; TRBD1 aligns across 8 bases. With 0 bases clipped from V and 0 bases from J, the junction kept 7 bases outside the gene matches. The germline gives CDR1 SEHNR, CDR2 FQNEAQ (reference sequence). This CDR3 is 18 amino acids long. The CDR3 protein is CASSLATGTGNSNQPQHF. The CDR3 nucleotides are TGTGCCAGCAGCTTAGCTACCGGGACAGGTAATAGCAATCAGCCCCAGCATTTT.

The chain joins TRBV4-1 to TRBJ1-5, with 7 bases aligning to TRBD1. The V gene end was trimmed by 0 bases and the J gene end by 5 bases; junction bases not matched to a gene: 7. Germline V gene lookup returns CDR1 MGHRA and CDR2 YSYEKL. CDR3 length: 16 amino acids. CDR3 sequence (DNA): TGCGCCAGCAGCCAAGAGTTCACAGGGGTTGATCAGCCCCAGCATTTT. It codes for CASSQEFTGVDQPQHF.

The chain carries TRBV5-6 and TRBJ1-2, with D unclear. This CDR3 has 14 residues. Trimming cost V 4 bases and J 3 bases, with 13 bases left between them. The germline gives CDR1 SGHDT, CDR2 YYEEEE. The CDR3 DNA reads as TGTGCCAGCAGCCCCTATAGGGTAGACTATGGCTACACCTTC. Amino acids: CASSPYRVDYGYTF. The whole variable domain, remainder taken from reference TRBV5-6 and TRBJ1-2, is DAGVTQSPTHLIKTRGQQVTLRCSPKSGHDTVSWYQQALGQGPQFIFQYYEEEERQRGNFPDRFSGHQFPNYSSELNVNALLLGDSALYLCASSPYRVDYGYTFGSGTRLTVV.

The CDR3 DNA follows: TGTGCCAGTAGTGCAGGACAGACGAGCTCCTACAATGAGCAGTTCTTC. This sequence encodes CASSAGQTSSYNEQFF. This chain joins TRBV19 and TRBJ2-1; D is perhaps TRBD1 (6 bases). Trimming pared 5 bases from V and 0 bases from J, leaving 14 bases between. The CDR3 has 16 residues. CDR1 is LNHDA, CDR2 SQIVND, per germline (reference sequence).

The chain is built from TRBV30 and TRBJ2-3, with 8 nucleotides matching TRBD2. Trimming at V came to 0 bases and at J to 6 bases, leaving 8 bases not matched to a gene. Germline V CDR1 and CDR2: GTSNPN, SVGIG (reference sequence). CDR3 size: 15 residues. The CDR3 is CAWSVITGGPDTQYF. The CDR3 DNA is TGTGCCTGGAGTGTAATAACGGGGGGGCCCGATACGCAGTATTTT.

The J gene is TRBJ1-2, the V gene TRBV18; maybe TRBD1 (6 bases). The CDR3 consists of 16 residues. With 1 base removed from V and 2 bases from J, the gap between germline ends came to 14 bases. CDR1 and CDR2 from the germline V gene are KGHSH and LQKENI. In DNA, the CDR3 is TGTGCCAGCTCACCACGGACAGATCCTATGAACTATGGCTACACCTTC. Protein sequence: CASSPRTDPMNYGYTF.

V is TRBV11-2 and J is TRBJ2-1, with D unclear. Per the germline V gene, CDR1 is SGHAT and CDR2 is FQNNGV. V lost 1 base to trimming and J lost 8 bases, with 9 bases between them. The CDR3 loop spans 13 amino acids. The CDR3 spells CASSLVSIYEQFF. The CDR3 region has the DNA TGTGCCAGCAGCTTAGTTAGTATCTATGAGCAGTTCTTC.

J is TRBJ1-1 and V is TRBV5-1, with 9 bases that match TRBD1. This CDR3 has 13 residues. Germline assignment: CDR1 SGHRS and CDR2 YFSETQ. V was pared by 3 bases and J by 4 bases, with 1 base of the junction left unmatched. The CDR3 DNA reads TGCGCCAGCAGCTCGACAGGGGGCACTGAAGCTTTCTTT. Its translation: CASSSTGGTEAFF.

The chain uses TRBV5-1 and TRBJ1-1; TRBD1 matches at 7 bases. This CDR3 is 15 amino acids long. Germline V gene lookup returns CDR1 SGHRS and CDR2 YFSETQ. The junction had 6 bases not matched to a gene; V was cut back by 3 bases and J by 1 base. The CDR3 sequence is CASSSKQGTNTEAFF. CDR3 in DNA: TGCGCCAGCAGCTCTAAACAGGGGACGAACACTGAAGCTTTCTTT.

There are a few counts of this clone. The chain joins TRBV6-1 to TRBJ2-7; D is possibly TRBD1 (6 bases). CDR3 length equals 17 residues. V lost 1 base and J 4 bases, leaving 20 bases between the germline ends. Germline CDR1 MNHNS, CDR2 SASEGT. The CDR3 loop reads CASSEGLQGSIPYEQYF. CDR3 nucleotides: TGTGCCAGCAGTGAAGGGCTTCAGGGGTCGATTCCGTACGAGCAGTACTTC.

The chain recombines TRBV5-1 with TRBJ1-1; D not certain. This CDR3 contains 15 residues. Looked up from germline, CDR1 is SGHRS and CDR2 is YFSETQ. The germline V and J ends were trimmed by 4 bases and 5 bases, with 18 bases remaining between them. The chain's CDR3 is CASSREGSTPTEAFF. The CDR3 nucleotides are TGCGCCAGCAGCCGGGAGGGCTCCACCCCAACTGAAGCTTTCTTT.

The rearrangement uses TRBV6-1 and TRBJ2-7, with a weak D call TRBD2 (7 bases). This CDR3 region has 14 residues. V was shortened by 2 bases and J by 2 bases, with 10 bases between the two germline ends. The germline CDR1 and CDR2 sequences are MNHNS and SASEGT. The CDR3 reads CASSERGAPYEQYF. DNA of the CDR3: TGTGCCAGCAGTGAACGGGGGGCCCCCTACGAGCAGTACTTC.

The chain couples TRBV10-3 to TRBJ1-6; a possible D gene is TRBD1 (5 bases). Trimming took off 9 bases at V and 9 bases at J, with 15 bases between the two ends. The CDR3 sequence is 13 residues long. CDR1 is ENHRY, CDR2 SYGVKD, per germline. The CDR3 protein is CAISGAVGSPLHF. CDR3 nucleotide sequence: TGTGCCATATCCGGGGCAGTAGGTTCACCCCTCCACTTT.

The chain links TRBV6-5 to TRBJ2-2, with 7 bases lining up with TRBD2. Germline CDR1 MNHEY, CDR2 SVGAGI. The length of the CDR3 is 14 residues. V lost 6 bases and J lost 3; bases outside the gene matches: 4. The CDR3 reads CASSRGSDTGELFF. The CDR3, as DNA: TGTGCCAGCAGCCGCGGGAGTGACACCGGGGAGCTGTTTTTT.

The chain combines TRBV10-2 with TRBJ2-7, with 9 bases that match TRBD1. Trimming cost V 2 bases and J 2 bases; bases outside gene matches: 7. The CDR3 is made up of 16 amino acids. Germline V gene sequence: CDR1 WSHSY, CDR2 SAAADI. CDR3 residues: CASSEETGGRPYEQYF. The CDR3 DNA follows: TGCGCCAGCAGTGAGGAGACAGGGGGGAGACCCTACGAGCAGTACTTC.

V is TRBV6-4 and J is TRBJ2-2, with 11 bases matching TRBD2. V lost 4 bases, J lost 3 bases, and 7 bases stayed unmatched. The CDR3 has 17 amino acids. The V gene's germline CDR1 is MRHNA and CDR2 SNTAGT. Here the CDR3 reads CASSGPLAGAHTGELFF. In DNA form, the CDR3 reads TGTGCCAGCAGTGGGCCACTAGCGGGGGCCCACACCGGGGAGCTGTTTTTT.

This clone appeared a few times. V gene TRBV9 combines with J gene TRBJ2-2; TRBD1 matches at 10 bases. Trimming took 1 base from V and 6 from J; bases not matched to a gene: 3. CDR3 length: 15 residues. CDR1 and CDR2 (germline): SGDLS, YYNGEE. DNA of the CDR3: TGTGCCAGCAGCGTAATGGACAGGGGGGCCGGGGAGCTGTTTTTT. Translating gives CASSVMDRGAGELFF.

This sequence joins TRBV30 and TRBJ1-4, with 10 bases identical to TRBD1. Trimming removed 2 bases from V and 6 bases from J; junction bases left unmatched: 6. The CDR3 sequence is 15 residues long. CDR1 is GTSNPN and CDR2 is SVGIG in the germline V gene (reference sequence). CDR3 in DNA: TGTGCCTGGAGTTTCTCCGGGACAGGGGATGAAAAACTGTTTTTT. Translated, it gives CAWSFSGTGDEKLFF.

V usage is TRBV5-4 and J usage is TRBJ1-2; 7 nucleotides align to TRBD1. The CDR3 has 15 residues. The V and J ends lost 4 bases and 8 bases, in that order; junction bases with no gene match: 14. The germline gives CDR1 SGHNT, CDR2 YYREEE (reference sequence). The chain's CDR3 is CASSDGDSHYPGYTF. In nucleotides, the CDR3 is TGTGCCAGCAGCGACGGGGACAGTCACTATCCAGGCTACACCTTC.

The chain joins TRBV27 to TRBJ2-3, with 7 bases aligning to TRBD2. Germline V gene lookup returns CDR1 MNHEY and CDR2 SMNVEV (reference sequence). CDR3 length equals 14 residues. V shed 2 bases and J 5 bases; nucleotides not matched to a gene: 4. The DNA of the CDR3 is TGTGCCAGCAGTTTAACTGCGGGGGAAGATACGCAGTATTTT. It is translated as CASSLTAGEDTQYF.

The V call is TRBV2, the J call TRBJ1-2; tentatively, D is TRBD1 (6 bases). The germline V gene encodes CDR1 SNHLY and CDR2 FYNNEI. V lost 8 bases and J lost 6, with 19 bases in between. The CDR3 is made up of 14 amino acids. Here the CDR3 reads CASEGILRGDGYTF. The CDR3 DNA sequence: TGTGCCAGCGAGGGGATACTAAGGGGGGATGGCTACACCTTC. The full variable domain, its missing parts supplied by reference TRBV2 and TRBJ1-2, is EPEVTQTPSHQVTQMGQEVILRCVPISNHLYFYWYRQILGQKVEFLVSFYNNEISEKSEIFDDQFSVERPDGSNFTLKIRSTKLEDSAMYFCASEGILRGDGYTFGSGTRLTVV.

This clone appeared a single time. This chain links TRBV5-1 with TRBJ2-2; D unresolved. Per the germline V gene, CDR1 is SGHRS and CDR2 is YFSETQ. The CDR3 totals 13 residues. V lost 2 bases, J lost 4 bases, and 6 bases lay in between. The CDR3 protein is CASSFGFTGELFF. CDR3 DNA sequence: TGCGCCAGCAGCTTTGGATTCACCGGGGAGCTGTTTTTT.

The chain links TRBV10-3 to TRBJ1-3, with 7 bases matching TRBD1. This CDR3 is built from 12 residues. V was pared by 3 bases and J by 8 bases, with 1 base of the junction left unmatched. From germline, CDR1 is ENHRY and CDR2 SYGVKD. This CDR3 reads CAISDTGDTIYF. The CDR3 DNA is TGTGCCATCAGTGACACAGGGGACACCATATATTTT.

V is TRBV7-3 and J is TRBJ2-1; TRBD1 matches at 10 bases. The CDR3 length is 18 residues. J lost 1 base, V lost 5 bases, and 11 bases had no gene match. Germline V gene lookup returns CDR1 SGHTA and CDR2 FQGTGA. CDR3 coding DNA: TGTGCCAGCAGCCTCCGGACAGGGGGATGGGGTTCCTACAATGAGCAGTTCTTC. Its translation: CASSLRTGGWGSYNEQFF.